Listed below are T cell receptor beta chains from one sample, sequenced in a study of OX40 agonist ivuxolimab in advanced cancers. TCRdb keeps only in-frame clones here, not all; method: immunoSEQ multiplex PCR. The data hold 50,000 to 75,000 clones, with around 88% observed a single time. The specimen was CD4+ or CD8+ T cells sorted from blood, collected in a trial of the OX40 agonist ivuxolimab. All receptors come from an adult with an advanced solid tumor such as melanoma, head and neck, liver or kidney cancer. CDR3s include the opening cysteine and the closing phenylalanine or tryptophan. The order of the fields is clone size, J gene, D gene, V gene, CDR3 DNA, CDR3 protein. A D gene is named only where the DNA matches it firmly. The listing skips clone size in some rows; elsewhere it reads once, few, many or a size class.

abundance: once
j_gene: TRBJ2-1
d_gene: TRBD2
v_gene: TRBV18
CDR3nt: TGTGCCAGCTCATCTCAACACGGGACTAGCGGGGGGGCCAGGGAGAATGAGCAGTTCTTC
CDR3aa: CASSSQHGTSGGARENEQFF

abundance: .
j_gene: TRBJ1-3
d_gene: .
v_gene: TRBV4-2
CDR3nt: TGTGCCAGCGATGGGGGGTACTCTGGAAACACCATATATTTT
CDR3aa: CASDGGYSGNTIYF

abundance: .
j_gene: TRBJ2-3
d_gene: TRBD2
v_gene: TRBV9
CDR3nt: TGTGCCAGCAGCGTACGGGAGCGGGGGGCAGATACGCAGTATTTT
CDR3aa: CASSVRERGADTQYF

abundance: .
j_gene: TRBJ2-5
d_gene: .
v_gene: TRBV20-1
CDR3nt: TGCAGTGCTAGCAGTCAAGAGACCCAGTACTTC
CDR3aa: CSASSQETQYF

abundance: .
j_gene: TRBJ1-1
d_gene: .
v_gene: TRBV28
CDR3nt: TGTGCCAGCATCGCAGCTAACACTGAAGCTTTCTTT
CDR3aa: CASIAANTEAFF

abundance: .
j_gene: TRBJ2-3
d_gene: .
v_gene: TRBV6-1
CDR3nt: TGTGCCAGCACCCGTACGGACACAGATACGCAGTATTTT
CDR3aa: CASTRTDTDTQYF

abundance: .
j_gene: TRBJ2-5
d_gene: .
v_gene: TRBV5-4
CDR3nt: TGTGCCAGCAGCGCTGCTAGCGCCCAAGAGACCCAGTACTTC
CDR3aa: CASSAASAQETQYF

abundance: .
j_gene: TRBJ1-3
d_gene: TRBD1
v_gene: TRBV7-8
CDR3nt: TGTGCCAGCAGCTTCTCGACAGGGGGAAACACCATATATTTT
CDR3aa: CASSFSTGGNTIYF

abundance: few
j_gene: TRBJ1-1
d_gene: .
v_gene: TRBV4-1
CDR3nt: TGCGCCAGCAGCCCCCTCGGAGTAAGCACTGAAGCTTTCTTT
CDR3aa: CASSPLGVSTEAFF

abundance: .
j_gene: TRBJ2-5
d_gene: .
v_gene: TRBV28
CDR3nt: TGTGCCAGCAGTTTAAACGTCCCCGGTCTCCAAGAGACCCAGTACTTC
CDR3aa: CASSLNVPGLQETQYF

abundance: .
j_gene: TRBJ1-2
d_gene: TRBD1
v_gene: TRBV27
CDR3nt: TGTGCCAGCAGTCTGGGACAGGGAAGTTCTGGCTACACCTTC
CDR3aa: CASSLGQGSSGYTF

abundance: few
j_gene: TRBJ2-7
d_gene: .
v_gene: TRBV28
CDR3nt: TGTGCCAGCAGTTTATACGTTGACAGATCCTACGAGCAGTACTTC
CDR3aa: CASSLYVDRSYEQYF

abundance: .
j_gene: TRBJ2-5
d_gene: .
v_gene: TRBV5-1
CDR3nt: TGCGCCAGCAGCGCCGCCGACACCGGGACCCAGTACTTC
CDR3aa: CASSAADTGTQYF

abundance: once
j_gene: TRBJ1-6
d_gene: .
v_gene: TRBV19
CDR3nt: TGTGCCAGTAGTATAGCTCTGAGAAATTCACCCCTCCACTTT
CDR3aa: CASSIALRNSPLHF

abundance: .
j_gene: TRBJ2-1
d_gene: .
v_gene: TRBV18
CDR3nt: TGTGCCAGCTCACCAAACAGCTACAATGAGCAGTTCTTC
CDR3aa: CASSPNSYNEQFF

abundance: .
j_gene: TRBJ1-2
d_gene: TRBD1
v_gene: TRBV25-1
CDR3nt: TGTGCCAGCAGTGATCCCCGGGGCCAGGGGGATGGCTACACCTTC
CDR3aa: CASSDPRGQGDGYTF

abundance: .
j_gene: TRBJ2-3
d_gene: .
v_gene: TRBV7-2
CDR3nt: TGTGCCAGCAGCTTAGGCCTACCCACAGATACGCAGTATTTT
CDR3aa: CASSLGLPTDTQYF

abundance: .
j_gene: TRBJ2-7
d_gene: .
v_gene: TRBV5-6
CDR3nt: TGTGCCAGCAGCTTGGCGACTGGCTACTACGAGCAGTACTTC
CDR3aa: CASSLATGYYEQYF

abundance: .
j_gene: TRBJ2-2
d_gene: .
v_gene: TRBV7-9
CDR3nt: TGTGCCAGCAGCTTACCCGGGGAGCTGTTTTTT
CDR3aa: CASSLPGELFF

abundance: .
j_gene: TRBJ2-5
d_gene: .
v_gene: TRBV15
CDR3nt: TGTGCCACCAGCAGAGCGTCCGGGGTTCAAGAGACCCAGTACTTC
CDR3aa: CATSRASGVQETQYF

abundance: .
j_gene: TRBJ2-7
d_gene: TRBD1
v_gene: TRBV28
CDR3nt: TGTGCCAGCAGTGTGACAGGGGCGCCCTACGAGCAGTACTTC
CDR3aa: CASSVTGAPYEQYF

abundance: .
j_gene: TRBJ1-5
d_gene: .
v_gene: TRBV7-2
CDR3nt: TGTGCCAGCAGCCCTGTGGCAAGGACTGCGCTTCAGCCCCAGCATTTT
CDR3aa: CASSPVARTALQPQHF

abundance: .
j_gene: TRBJ2-2
d_gene: .
v_gene: TRBV7-8
CDR3nt: TGTGCCAGCAGCTTACAGGGGATACCCACCGGGGAGCTGTTTTTT
CDR3aa: CASSLQGIPTGELFF

abundance: .
j_gene: TRBJ2-5
d_gene: .
v_gene: TRBV28
CDR3nt: TGTGCCAGCAGGCCGACGGATCAAGAGACCCAGTACTTC
CDR3aa: CASRPTDQETQYF

abundance: once
j_gene: TRBJ2-7
d_gene: TRBD1
v_gene: TRBV10-2
CDR3nt: TGCGCCAGCAGTGGGACAGGGGTGCTCCACGAGCAGTACTTC
CDR3aa: CASSGTGVLHEQYF

abundance: .
j_gene: TRBJ2-1
d_gene: TRBD2
v_gene: TRBV9
CDR3nt: TGTGCCAGCAGCGTAGCCCTCCAACTAGCGGGGGGGGACAATGAGCAGTTCTTC
CDR3aa: CASSVALQLAGGDNEQFF

abundance: .
j_gene: TRBJ2-1
d_gene: TRBD1
v_gene: TRBV10-3
CDR3nt: TGTGCCACCCAAGGACAGGGGACCTACAATGAGCAGTTCTTC
CDR3aa: CATQGQGTYNEQFF

abundance: .
j_gene: TRBJ2-1
d_gene: TRBD2
v_gene: TRBV9
CDR3nt: TGTGCCAGCAGCCCCCTAGCGGGGTCTTACAATGAGCAGTTCTTC
CDR3aa: CASSPLAGSYNEQFF

abundance: .
j_gene: TRBJ2-1
d_gene: TRBD1
v_gene: TRBV5-6
CDR3nt: TGTGCCAGCAGCTTGCCCGACAGGGTGGGGCACAATGAGCAGTTCTTC
CDR3aa: CASSLPDRVGHNEQFF

abundance: .
j_gene: TRBJ2-6
d_gene: .
v_gene: TRBV28
CDR3nt: TGTGCCAGCAATGACAGGCAAACTGGGGCCAACGTCCTGACTTTC
CDR3aa: CASNDRQTGANVLTF

abundance: few
j_gene: TRBJ1-2
d_gene: .
v_gene: TRBV27
CDR3nt: TGTGCCAGCCCCTCGGGCTACACCTTC
CDR3aa: CASPSGYTF

abundance: .
j_gene: TRBJ2-1
d_gene: .
v_gene: TRBV18
CDR3nt: TGTGCCAGCTCACCAGAGGGGAATGAGCAGTTCTTC
CDR3aa: CASSPEGNEQFF

abundance: .
j_gene: TRBJ1-2
d_gene: .
v_gene: TRBV28
CDR3nt: TGTGCCAGCAGTTCCCCGGGAGGCTATGGCTACACCTTC
CDR3aa: CASSSPGGYGYTF

abundance: .
j_gene: TRBJ2-1
d_gene: .
v_gene: TRBV28
CDR3nt: TGTGCCAGCAGTCAGAGCTCCTACAATGAGCAGTTCTTC
CDR3aa: CASSQSSYNEQFF

abundance: .
j_gene: TRBJ1-4
d_gene: TRBD1
v_gene: TRBV10-1
CDR3nt: TGCGCCAGCAGTGAGTCCAGGGGGCGGAGGGGAGAAAAACTGTTTTTT
CDR3aa: CASSESRGRRGEKLFF

abundance: .
j_gene: TRBJ2-1
d_gene: TRBD2
v_gene: TRBV5-1
CDR3nt: TGCGCCAGCAGCTTGGAAGCGGGGGGGATCAACAATGAGCAGTTCTTC
CDR3aa: CASSLEAGGINNEQFF

abundance: .
j_gene: TRBJ2-3
d_gene: .
v_gene: TRBV6-1
CDR3nt: TGTGCCAGCAGCCCTACCTGGGGATCAGATACGCAGTATTTT
CDR3aa: CASSPTWGSDTQYF

abundance: .
j_gene: TRBJ1-2
d_gene: TRBD1
v_gene: TRBV28
CDR3nt: TGTGCCAGCAGTTCCCAGGCAGGGGGAGAATATGGCTACACCTTC
CDR3aa: CASSSQAGGEYGYTF

abundance: .
j_gene: TRBJ2-7
d_gene: .
v_gene: TRBV28
CDR3nt: TGTGCCAGCGCGGGGAGGTACGAGCAGTACTTC
CDR3aa: CASAGRYEQYF

abundance: .
j_gene: TRBJ1-6
d_gene: .
v_gene: TRBV4-2
CDR3nt: TGTGCCAGCAGCCAAACAGGGTTTTCACCCCTCCACTTT
CDR3aa: CASSQTGFSPLHF

abundance: .
j_gene: TRBJ2-1
d_gene: TRBD2
v_gene: TRBV2
CDR3nt: TGTGCCAGCAGTTCGACTAGCGGGAGCAACAATGAGCAGTTCTTC
CDR3aa: CASSSTSGSNNEQFF

abundance: .
j_gene: TRBJ2-7
d_gene: TRBD2
v_gene: TRBV19
CDR3nt: TGTGCCAGCCGAACAACCTCTAGCGGGGGGAAATACGAGCAGTACTTC
CDR3aa: CASRTTSSGGKYEQYF

abundance: .
j_gene: TRBJ1-1
d_gene: .
v_gene: TRBV21-1
CDR3nt: TGTGCCAGCAGCGGCCGGGACAGGGAGGACACTGAAGCTTTCTTT
CDR3aa: CASSGRDREDTEAFF

abundance: .
j_gene: TRBJ1-3
d_gene: .
v_gene: TRBV4-2
CDR3nt: TGTGCCAGCAGCCCACGGGCGACAGCCTCTGGAAACACCATATATTTT
CDR3aa: CASSPRATASGNTIYF

abundance: .
j_gene: TRBJ2-2
d_gene: TRBD2
v_gene: TRBV7-9
CDR3nt: TGTGCCAGCAGCCCCAGAGCGGGGGGCTCGAACACCGGGGAGCTGTTTTTT
CDR3aa: CASSPRAGGSNTGELFF

abundance: .
j_gene: TRBJ1-2
d_gene: .
v_gene: TRBV5-8
CDR3nt: TGTGCCAGCAGCTTGACCGGGGCGGGAAACTATGGCTACACCTTC
CDR3aa: CASSLTGAGNYGYTF

abundance: .
j_gene: TRBJ2-7
d_gene: TRBD1
v_gene: TRBV7-2
CDR3nt: TGTGCCAGCAGCCCCCACCGGTCCAGGGGGCGCTTCGAGCAGTACTTC
CDR3aa: CASSPHRSRGRFEQYF

abundance: once
j_gene: TRBJ2-1
d_gene: .
v_gene: TRBV10-3
CDR3nt: TGTGCCATCAGTGAGGAGGCTAGCGCGCCGCCCAATGAGCAGTTCTTC
CDR3aa: CAISEEASAPPNEQFF

abundance: .
j_gene: TRBJ1-2
d_gene: .
v_gene: TRBV19
CDR3nt: TGTGCCAGTAGGGCCGGAGCGCTCGCTAACTATGGCTACACCTTC
CDR3aa: CASRAGALANYGYTF

abundance: .
j_gene: TRBJ1-4
d_gene: TRBD1
v_gene: TRBV27
CDR3nt: TGTGCCAGCAGTCTGGACAGGGCCGAAAAACTGTTTTTT
CDR3aa: CASSLDRAEKLFF

abundance: few
j_gene: TRBJ2-2
d_gene: .
v_gene: TRBV14
CDR3nt: TGTGCCAGCAGCCAGACAACGAACACCGGGGAGCTGTTTTTT
CDR3aa: CASSQTTNTGELFF